A selection of T cell receptor beta chains follows, all from one sample in a study of T cells in Graves' hyperthyroidism and ophthalmopathy. TCRdb redid the calling of the multiplex PCR reads with MiXCR, one entry per CDR3 protein. The sample yields 400,000 to 450,000 distinct CDR3 sequences, approximately 14% seen once. The sample was blood. All receptors come from a man aged 18 to 29 with Graves' ophthalmopathy. Both conserved end residues are part of each CDR3. The D gene is left open where the match is weak. The size of a clone is reported for some rows only, either as once, few or many, or as a class for expanded clones.

v_gene,j_gene,d_gene,abundance,CDR3aa,CDR3nt
TRBV11-2,TRBJ2-5,TRBD2,many,CASSLQAGLAGLTQYF,TGTGCCAGCAGCTTACAAGCCGGCCTAGCGGGCTTGACCCAGTACTTC
TRBV13,TRBJ2-1,TRBD2,.,CASSLEAGGYNEQFF,TGTGCCAGCAGCTTAGAAGCGGGGGGGTACAATGAGCAGTTCTTC
TRBV15,TRBJ2-7,TRBD1,many,CATSRDWGQGAYEQYF,TGTGCCACCAGCAGAGATTGGGGACAGGGGGCCTACGAGCAGTACTTC
TRBV29-1,TRBJ1-4,.,few,CSVKVIQSNEKLFF,TGCAGCGTGAAAGTTATTCAGTCTAATGAAAAACTGTTTTTT
TRBV20-1,TRBJ1-2,.,many,CSALRQAPYGYTF,TGCAGTGCCCTCAGACAGGCACCGTATGGCTACACCTTC
TRBV9,TRBJ2-1,TRBD1,many,CASSPRPGQGGNEQFF,TGTGCCAGCAGCCCGAGACCGGGACAGGGAGGCAATGAGCAGTTCTTC
TRBV6-1,TRBJ2-5,.,many,CASSDRDPFETQYF,TGTGCCAGCAGTGACAGGGACCCGTTTGAGACCCAGTACTTC
TRBV29-1,TRBJ1-2,.,few,CSVELPPPYGYTF,TGCAGCGTTGAACTTCCCCCACCCTATGGCTACACCTTC
TRBV13,TRBJ2-7,.,many,CASSWTENWGEQYF,TGTGCCAGCAGCTGGACAGAAAATTGGGGGGAGCAGTACTTC
TRBV5-1,TRBJ1-6,TRBD1,many,CASSVEGAVKRSPLHF,TGCGCCAGCAGCGTGGAGGGGGCGGTGAAGAGGTCACCCCTCCACTTT
TRBV9,TRBJ2-3,.,few,CASSVEASQSPRHTDTQYF,TGTGCCAGCAGCGTAGAAGCTAGCCAATCCCCTCGGCACACAGATACGCAGTATTTT
TRBV27,TRBJ2-2,.,few,CASSYGQTGELFF,TGTGCCAGCAGTTACGGACAGACCGGGGAGCTGTTTTTT
TRBV6-5,TRBJ2-5,.,.,CASSYSKALQETQYF,TGTGCCAGCAGTTACTCGAAGGCCCTCCAAGAGACCCAGTACTTC
TRBV19,TRBJ2-2,TRBD2,few,CASTGRDWRTGELFF,TGTGCCAGTACAGGGAGGGACTGGCGCACCGGGGAGCTGTTTTTT
TRBV7-9,TRBJ2-7,.,many,CASSHQDRPYEQYF,TGTGCCAGCAGTCATCAAGACAGGCCCTACGAGCAGTACTTC
TRBV20-1,TRBJ2-6,TRBD2,many,CSATAGGPGANVLTF,TGCAGTGCTACGGCGGGGGGACCTGGGGCCAACGTCCTGACTTTC
TRBV5-1,TRBJ2-1,TRBD2,.,CASSLGLAGGMQFF,TGCGCCAGCAGCTTAGGACTAGCGGGAGGGATGCAGTTCTTC
TRBV10-1,TRBJ2-5,TRBD1,few,CASSESGGETQYF,TGCGCCAGCAGTGAATCAGGGGGAGAGACCCAGTACTTC
TRBV20-1,TRBJ2-5,.,.,CSARNIQGRGPVETQYF,TGCAGTGCTAGAAATATTCAGGGGCGGGGGCCGGTGGAGACCCAGTACTTC
TRBV7-2,TRBJ1-1,.,many,CASSLVALGLNTEAFF,TGTGCCAGCAGCTTGGTCGCCCTCGGACTGAACACTGAAGCTTTCTTT
TRBV7-3,TRBJ1-6,TRBD1,many,CASSARQGSPLHF,TGTGCCAGCAGCGCTAGACAGGGATCACCCCTCCACTTT
TRBV7-8,TRBJ1-5,TRBD1,.,CASSSPGTARNQPQHF,TGTGCCAGCAGCTCCCCCGGGACAGCTAGGAATCAGCCCCAGCATTTT
TRBV29-1,TRBJ2-3,.,.,CSVEDQPGVGDTQYF,TGCAGCGTTGAAGATCAGCCGGGAGTGGGTGATACGCAGTATTTT
TRBV5-6,TRBJ2-4,.,many,CASSLQGPFPNIQYF,TGTGCCAGCAGCTTACAGGGCCCCTTCCCAAACATTCAGTACTTC
TRBV27,TRBJ1-4,TRBD1,few,CASSPDREGEKLFF,TGTGCCAGCAGTCCCGACAGGGAGGGTGAAAAACTGTTTTTT
TRBV11-3,TRBJ2-7,TRBD2,many,CASSSRASGDEQYF,TGTGCCAGCAGCTCACGGGCTAGCGGCGACGAGCAGTACTTC
TRBV6-2/TRBV6-3,TRBJ2-1,.,.,CASSTSGVVPDNEQFF,TGTGCCAGCAGTACATCCGGGGTCGTACCTGACAATGAGCAGTTCTTC
TRBV7-2,TRBJ2-7,.,.,CASSDTSLYEQYF,TGTGCCAGCAGTGACACTTCCCTCTACGAGCAGTACTTC
TRBV30,TRBJ1-5,.,many,CAWSMGRRQPQHF,TGTGCCTGGTCGATGGGTAGACGACAGCCCCAGCATTTT
TRBV7-9,TRBJ1-2,.,many,CASSLARAAGGGYTF,TGTGCCAGCAGCTTAGCACGGGCTGCGGGGGGAGGCTACACCTTC
TRBV4-1,TRBJ1-5,TRBD1,few,CASSLMDRGNQPQHF,TGCGCCAGCAGCCTTATGGACAGGGGAAATCAGCCCCAGCATTTT
TRBV10-1,TRBJ2-7,.,few,CASSERAVDGTYEQYF,TGCGCCAGCAGTGAGAGGGCTGTGGACGGAACCTACGAGCAGTACTTC
TRBV20-1,TRBJ2-7,TRBD1,many,CSARIAQGASYEQYF,TGCAGTGCTAGAATCGCACAGGGGGCCTCCTACGAGCAGTACTTC
TRBV11-2,TRBJ2-3,.,.,CASSSKTGSQYF,TGTGCCAGCAGCTCTAAGACAGGCTCGCAGTATTTT
TRBV5-4,TRBJ2-7,TRBD2,many,CASSRTSGRGYEQYF,TGTGCCAGCAGCCGGACTAGCGGGAGGGGATACGAGCAGTACTTC
TRBV11-2,TRBJ1-2,.,many,CASSLTSDIPGYTF,TGTGCCAGCAGCTTAACCTCCGACATTCCCGGCTACACCTTC
TRBV27,TRBJ1-4,TRBD1,few,CASSSTPWTGTPTNEKLFF,TGTGCCAGCAGCTCCACCCCTTGGACAGGCACCCCAACTAATGAAAAACTGTTTTTT
TRBV3-1,TRBJ1-2,TRBD1,many,CASSRDRDAYGYTF,TGTGCCAGCAGCCGAGACAGGGATGCTTATGGCTACACCTTC
TRBV6-1,TRBJ1-4,TRBD1,.,CASSRTGATFLNEKLFF,TGTGCCAGCAGTAGGACAGGGGCAACATTTTTAAATGAAAAACTGTTTTTT
TRBV12-3/TRBV12-4,TRBJ1-5,TRBD1,many,CASSRGTGNQPQHF,TGTGCCAGCAGCCGGGGGACAGGGAATCAGCCCCAGCATTTT
TRBV27,TRBJ2-1,TRBD2,.,CASSDGTSGDTYNEQFF,TGTGCCAGCAGTGACGGGACTAGCGGGGACACCTACAATGAGCAGTTCTTC
TRBV6-1,TRBJ1-1,.,many,CASSELVNTEAFF,TGTGCCAGCAGTGAATTGGTGAACACTGAAGCTTTCTTT
TRBV19,TRBJ1-4,.,few,CASTVSTRNEKLFF,TGTGCCAGTACTGTCAGCACCCGTAATGAAAAACTGTTTTTT
TRBV29-1,TRBJ1-2,TRBD1,many,CSVVGTGVYGYTF,TGCAGCGTTGTTGGGACAGGCGTCTATGGCTACACCTTC
TRBV19,TRBJ2-3,.,few,CASSIRARGTRQADTQYF,TGTGCCAGTAGTATAAGGGCGAGGGGGACGCGGCAGGCAGATACGCAGTATTTT
TRBV6-1,TRBJ2-7,TRBD2,many,CASSYQGLASYEQYF,TGTGCCAGCAGCTACCAGGGACTAGCGTCCTACGAGCAGTACTTC
TRBV27,TRBJ2-1,.,few,CASKGSSAGPREQFF,TGTGCCAGCAAGGGGAGTTCGGCGGGGCCCCGTGAGCAGTTCTTC
TRBV7-9,TRBJ2-3,.,many,CASSDQDSADTQYF,TGTGCCAGCAGCGACCAGGACAGCGCAGATACGCAGTATTTT
TRBV9,TRBJ1-6,TRBD1,few,CASSGGQAKVPLHF,TGTGCCAGCAGCGGGGGACAGGCCAAGGTCCCCCTCCACTTT
TRBV7-6,TRBJ2-1,TRBD1,many,CASSSRQGAEQFF,TGTGCCAGCAGCTCCAGACAGGGGGCTGAGCAGTTCTTC
TRBV20-1,TRBJ1-2,.,many,CSAKDSPNYGYTF,TGCAGTGCTAAGGACAGCCCCAACTATGGCTACACCTTC
TRBV5-1,TRBJ2-1,.,many,CASSLVLSVGLVSNEQFF,TGCGCCAGCAGCTTAGTACTCAGCGTGGGCCTGGTGTCCAATGAGCAGTTCTTC
TRBV2,TRBJ1-1,.,many,CASSVGGGTEAFF,TGTGCCAGCAGTGTAGGGGGAGGCACTGAAGCTTTCTTT
TRBV2,TRBJ1-2,.,many,CASSADPGGTF,TGTGCCAGCAGCGCGGACCCGGGTGGAACCTTC
TRBV14,TRBJ2-1,TRBD2,few,CASSQDWVAGARLYNEQFF,TGTGCCAGCAGCCAAGATTGGGTAGCGGGGGCCCGGCTCTACAATGAGCAGTTCTTC